Below are 5 T cell receptor beta chains sequenced from a single sample in a study of low-dose radiotherapy and immunotherapy resistance in tumors. The time point denotes: before trial treatment. Both TCRalpha and TCRbeta chains were reverse transcribed with V-gene-specific primers. Amplification of TCRs used a constant-region primer and V-primer adapter for roughly 21 PCR cycles. Via MiXCR, TCRdb re-called the reads, giving one row per CDR3 protein. This sample yields 30,000 to 50,000 distinct CDR3 sequences, of which 25% to 40% are seen a single time; roughly 4% belongs to the top ten. The input for sequencing was PBMCs, taken before treatment. These receptors all stem from a male donor with gallbladder cancer.

Details on this clonotype: This likely reflects a read error, since a far larger clone is one base away. The chain joins TRBV5-8 to TRBJ2-2; either TRBD1 or TRBD2 may fit D (5 bases each). This CDR3 contains 15 residues. Germline lookup yields CDR1 SGHTS and CDR2 YDEGEE. CDR3 nucleotides: TGTACCAGCGGTCGCTGGGACCTCGGCACCGGGGAGCTGTTTTTT. Translated, it gives CTSGRWDLGTGELFF.

This clonotype was recorded at least ten times. The gene calls are TRBV29-1 and TRBJ1-3; D uncertain. CDR1 and CDR2 (germline): SQVTM, ANQGSEA. This CDR3 region has 13 residues. Trimming removed 4 bases from V and 0 bases from J, with 7 bases in between. CDR3 protein: CSVVKTSGNTIYF. The CDR3 region has the DNA TGCAGCGTTGTTAAAACCTCTGGAAACACCATATATTTT.

The chain links TRBV7-2 to TRBJ1-6; D remains ambiguous. Germline lookup yields CDR1 SGHTA and CDR2 FQGNSA. This CDR3 spans 16 amino acids. The V and J ends lost 7 bases and 3 bases respectively, with 16 bases between them. The CDR3 nucleotides are TGTGCCAGCACCTTGGGGTTTCCCCTCTATAATTCACCCCTCCACTTT. Translating it yields CASTLGFPLYNSPLHF. Combining the CDR3 with reference TRBV7-2 and TRBJ1-6 gives the whole variable domain GAGVSQSPSNKVTEKGKDVELRCDPISGHTALYWYRQSLGQGLEFLIYFQGNSAPDKSGLPSDRFSAERTGGSVSTLTIQRTQQEDSAVYLCASTLGFPLYNSPLHFGNGTRLTVT.

Many counts were recorded for this clonotype. The chain recombines TRBV25-1 with TRBJ2-5; D assignment may be TRBD1 or TRBD2 (6 bases each). In germline, CDR1 is MGHDK, CDR2 SYGVNS. The CDR3 is 15 residues long. The ends were cut back, 0 bases at V and 7 bases at J, with 15 bases in the middle. The DNA of the CDR3 is TGTGCCAGCAGTGAATATGGGGCCAAGGGGGGGACCCAGTACTTC. This translates into CASSEYGAKGGTQYF.

This chain uses TRBV14 with TRBJ1-2; 9 nucleotides agree with TRBD1. The CDR3 loop spans 14 amino acids. Losses at the gene ends were 1 base for V and 3 bases for J; bases not matched to a gene: 0. Per the germline V gene, CDR1 is SGHDN and CDR2 is FVKESK. CDR3 loop: CASSQGQGDYGYTF. The CDR3 nucleotides are TGTGCCAGCAGCCAAGGACAGGGGGACTATGGCTACACCTTC.